Given below is one T cell receptor (beta chain) in context. Seattle participants joined during active infection and were tracked over time. The sample belongs to a study of blood T cell repertoires in COVID-19. Profiling relied on immunoSEQ multiplex PCR, and the TCRdb table lists in-frame clones only, not all of them. Of about 160,000 clones listed, approximately 85% are singletons. Sample: peripheral blood. The origin of this receptor is a man older than 75 with COVID-19, enrolled during active disease.

CDR3 in amino acids: CASSRTGWNIQYF. The DNA of the CDR3 is TGTGCCAGCAGTCGGACAGGGTGGAACATTCAGTACTTC. The chain joins TRBV12-3 or TRBV12-4 to TRBJ2-4; 8 nucleotides line up with TRBD1. V was pared by 5 bases and J by 7 bases, with 4 bases of the junction left unmatched. The CDR3 has 13 amino acids.